The 26 T cell receptor beta chains reported below all come from one sample, sequenced in a study of T cell responses to AZD1222 COVID-19 vaccine. TCRdb's copy holds only in-frame clones and misses some; the assay was immunoSEQ multiplex PCR. The table records approximately 180,000 clones, around nine tenths of them present only once. This material consisted of peripheral blood, taken 28 days after the second dose of the MenACWY control vaccine. These TCRs come from an adult who received the MenACWY meningococcal vaccine as a control.

The chain employs TRBV9 and TRBJ2-3, with TRBD1 identical over 11 bases. J gave up 0 bases and V 3 bases, and 12 bases lay outside the gene matches. CDR3 length: 19 amino acids. CDR1 SGDLS and CDR2 YYNGEE come from the germline V gene. DNA of the CDR3: TGTGCCAGCAGCGCGGACAGGGGGCCTAGTGAAACTAGCACAGATACGCAGTATTTT. Translation gives CASSADRGPSETSTDTQYF.

This clone was detected once. The CDR3 DNA is TGCGCCAGCAGTGGGGGGGTTAACTATGGCTACACCTTC. Translation: CASSGGVNYGYTF. The rearrangement uses TRBV10-2 and TRBJ1-2, with a weak D call TRBD1 (5 bases). Germline V gene lookup returns CDR1 WSHSY and CDR2 SAAADI. CDR3 size: 13 residues. Trimming removed 4 bases from V and 1 base from J, with 7 bases in between.

The chain couples TRBV11-2 to TRBJ1-2, with unresolved D. CDR1 and CDR2 (germline): SGHAT, FQNNGV. V was cut by 2 bases and J by 6 bases, with 19 bases left in between. The CDR3 has 16 amino acids. In nucleotides, the CDR3 is TGTGCCAGCAGCTTATCTTTAAACCCCTGGACCGATGGCTACACCTTC. It codes for CASSLSLNPWTDGYTF. Based on the CDR3 plus reference TRBV11-2 and TRBJ1-2, the full variable domain is EAGVAQSPRYKIIEKRQSVAFWCNPISGHATLYWYQQILGQGPKLLIQFQNNGVVDDSQLPKDRFSAERLKGVDSTLKIQPAKLEDSAVYLCASSLSLNPWTDGYTFGSGTRLTVV.

This clone was counted between two and nine times. J is TRBJ2-7 and V is TRBV12-3 or TRBV12-4; possible D gene TRBD1, 5 bases. Trimming pared 2 bases from V and 5 bases from J, leaving 10 bases between. The CDR3 spans 13 residues. Here the CDR3 reads CASSLWGPHEQYF. The CDR3, as DNA: TGTGCCAGCAGTTTATGGGGCCCTCACGAGCAGTACTTC.

This chain connects TRBV5-5 to TRBJ1-1, with 7 bases matching TRBD1. The CDR3 has 15 amino acids. The junction had 6 bases not matched to a gene; V was cut back by 3 bases and J by 1 base. Germline CDR1 is SGHKS and CDR2 is YYEKEE (reference sequence). CDR3 amino acids: CASSYRDSGNTEAFF. CDR3 sequence (DNA): TGTGCCAGCAGCTACCGGGACAGCGGGAACACTGAAGCTTTCTTT.

V gene TRBV6-1 combines with J gene TRBJ1-5, with a possible D match to TRBD1 (6 bases). Germline V gene data show CDR1 as MNHNS and CDR2 as SASEGT. Trimming left V 3 bases short and J 4 bases short, with 10 bases between. The length of the CDR3 is 14 residues. The CDR3 region is CASSEGAGNQPQHF. The DNA of the CDR3 is TGTGCCAGCAGTGAGGGGGCAGGAAATCAGCCCCAGCATTTT.

The rearrangement links TRBV2 to TRBJ1-5; D gene uncertain. V lost 5 bases to trimming and J lost 0 bases, with 5 bases between them. This CDR3 has 13 amino acids. Germline V gives CDR1 SNHLY, CDR2 FYNNEI. CDR3 region: CASSMYSNQPQHF. CDR3 in DNA: TGTGCCAGCAGTATGTATAGCAATCAGCCCCAGCATTTT.

This chain links TRBV3-1 (or the pseudogene TRBV3-2) with TRBJ2-1; TRBD2 matches at 9 bases. Germline V gene data show CDR1 as LGHDT and CDR2 as YNNKEL (reference sequence). The length of the CDR3 is 16 residues. J was trimmed by 5 bases and V by 6 bases; bases with no gene match: 11. DNA of the CDR3: TGTGCCAGCAGGGGAGCCAAAGCGGGAGGCCACAATGAGCAGTTCTTC. Its translation: CASRGAKAGGHNEQFF.

The chain uses TRBV11-2 and TRBJ2-5; TRBD1 might be the D (6 bases). Germline V gene lookup returns CDR1 SGHAT and CDR2 FQNNGV. V was shortened by 3 bases and J by 7 bases, with 15 bases between the two germline ends. This CDR3 comprises 14 residues. CDR3 loop: CASSFQGPFGTQYF. The CDR3 DNA sequence: TGTGCCAGCAGCTTCCAGGGGCCGTTCGGGACCCAGTACTTC.

V is TRBV27 and J is TRBJ2-7; 7 bases map to TRBD1. This CDR3 spans 14 amino acids. CDR1 MNHEY and CDR2 SMNVEV come from the germline V gene (reference sequence). The junction had 9 bases not matched to a gene; V was cut back by 6 bases and J by 4 bases. The CDR3 spells CASRRGQTPYEQYF. The CDR3 DNA reads as TGTGCCAGCAGAAGGGGACAGACACCTTACGAGCAGTACTTC.

This rearrangement joins TRBV5-1 to TRBJ2-5; the D call may be TRBD1 or TRBD2 (7 bases each). Per germline, CDR1 SGHRS and CDR2 YFSETQ. The CDR3 is made up of 14 amino acids. V shed 8 bases and J shed 4 bases, with 18 bases lying between them. The CDR3 bases are TGCGCCAGTCATGGGGGAGGGGGCCGAGAGACCCAGTACTTC. It yields the protein CASHGGGGRETQYF.

The genes are TRBV24-1 and TRBJ2-3; 15 bases line up with TRBD2. The V gene end was trimmed by 1 base and the J gene end by 9 bases; junction bases not matched to a gene: 7. The CDR3 is made up of 17 amino acids. Germline lookup yields CDR1 KGHDR and CDR2 SFDVKD. The DNA of the CDR3 is TGTGCCACCAGTGATTTAGGACTAGCGGGAGGGGGATGGACGCAGTATTTT. This encodes CATSDLGLAGGGWTQYF.

The J gene is TRBJ2-3, the V gene TRBV6-5, with 11 bases that match TRBD1. The trim removed 2 bases at V and 9 bases at J, leaving 10 bases unmatched. The germline V gene encodes CDR1 MNHEY and CDR2 SVGAGI. The CDR3 is 16 amino acids. For the CDR3, the DNA is TGTGCCAGCAGTTACCCGGGACAGGGGGAAGTTGGCACGCAGTATTTT. Its protein is CASSYPGQGEVGTQYF.

V is TRBV7-2 and J is TRBJ1-3; D is ambiguous. CDR1 and CDR2 from the germline V gene are SGHTA and FQGNSA. This CDR3 is built from 13 residues. Trimming took 7 bases from V and 0 from J, leaving 7 bases between them. Here the CDR3 reads CASTAFSGNTIYF. The CDR3, as DNA: TGTGCCAGCACCGCGTTCTCTGGAAACACCATATATTTT.

This clone was recorded once. The V and J genes are TRBV7-2 and TRBJ1-5; no definite D call. Deletions cut 5 bases from V and 9 bases from J, with 11 bases between. The CDR3 is made up of 12 amino acids. Germline CDR1 and CDR2: SGHTA and FQGNSA. The CDR3 protein is CASSPRTGPQHF. DNA for the CDR3: TGTGCCAGCAGCCCCCGAACGGGGCCCCAGCATTTT.

CDR3 region: CATSRGGMGLIRALHF. Here the CDR3 DNA reads TGTGCCACCAGCAGAGGGGGGATGGGGTTAATTCGGGCCCTCCACTTT. The chain has TRBV15 and TRBJ1-6, with a possible D match to TRBD1 (5 bases). Germline V gives CDR1 LNHNV, CDR2 YYDKDF (reference sequence). This CDR3 is 16 amino acids long. The V gene lost 1 base and the J gene lost 14 bases, with 21 bases spanning the gap.

V gene TRBV6-2 or TRBV6-3 combines with J gene TRBJ2-1; unclear D gene. The germline CDR1 and CDR2 sequences are MNHEY and SVGEGT. Trimming removed 0 bases from V and 8 bases from J, with 8 bases in between. The CDR3 is 13 amino acids. CDR3 sequence (DNA): TGTGCCAGCAGTTACTCGTGGGTGCATGAGCAGTTCTTC. It codes for CASSYSWVHEQFF.

The chain has TRBV7-2 and TRBJ2-3; TRBD2 matches at 8 bases. The CDR3 sequence is 15 residues long. CDR1 SGHTA and CDR2 FQGNSA come from the germline V gene. V lost 5 bases and J lost 7; bases outside the gene matches: 11. The CDR3 DNA reads TGTGCCAGCAGCCCAGGGAGGGCGGGGGGAAATACGCAGTATTTT. Encoded protein: CASSPGRAGGNTQYF.

CDR3 sequence (DNA): TGTGCCAGCAGCCGGGGGAGCGACGAGCAGTACTTC. Residues: CASSRGSDEQYF. The gene calls are TRBV6-5 and TRBJ2-7, with a tentative D call TRBD2 (6 bases). CDR1 and CDR2 (germline): MNHEY, SVGAGI. The CDR3 consists of 12 residues. With 6 bases removed from V and 5 bases from J, the gap between germline ends came to 11 bases.

The chain has TRBV5-8 and TRBJ1-2; TRBD1 matches 8 bases. CDR3 length: 14 residues. In germline, CDR1 is SGHTS, CDR2 YDEGEE. The junction had 8 bases not matched to a gene; V was cut back by 5 bases and J by 5 bases. The chain's CDR3 is CASSLGQGNYGYTF. In DNA form, the CDR3 reads TGTGCCAGCAGTCTCGGACAGGGAAATTATGGCTACACCTTC.

The V call is TRBV7-3, the J call TRBJ1-2, with 8 bases fitting TRBD1. The length of the CDR3 is 16 residues. Trimming removed 5 bases from V and 0 bases from J; junction bases left unmatched: 8. Looked up from germline, CDR1 is SGHTA and CDR2 is FQGTGA. As DNA, the CDR3 is TGTGCCAGCAGCCTTAATGGACAGGGAACTAACTATGGCTACACCTTC. This encodes CASSLNGQGTNYGYTF.

This chain joins TRBV6-1 and TRBJ1-1, with 7 bases lining up with TRBD1. The V gene end was trimmed by 3 bases and the J gene end by 12 bases; junction bases not matched to a gene: 10. CDR1 is MNHNS, CDR2 SASEGT, per germline. The CDR3 spans 13 residues. The CDR3 DNA sequence: TGTGCCAGCAGTGATCGAACAGGGGATAAGTCTTTCTTT. Translation: CASSDRTGDKSFF.

V and J are TRBV2 and TRBJ2-7; D call uncertain. Germline CDR1 is SNHLY and CDR2 is FYNNEI. The CDR3 has 16 residues. Trimming stripped 3 bases from V and 2 bases from J, with 17 bases between. CDR3 protein: CASSDFVRQRTYEQYF. The CDR3, as DNA: TGTGCCAGCAGTGATTTCGTCCGGCAACGGACCTACGAGCAGTACTTC.

The chain couples TRBV30 to TRBJ2-5; maybe TRBD2 (6 bases). V was pared by 3 bases and J by 6 bases, with 23 bases between. Germline V gene sequence: CDR1 GTSNPN, CDR2 SVGIG (reference sequence). The CDR3 contains 16 residues. This CDR3 is CAWRSLRGASYQTQYF. CDR3 nucleotide sequence: TGTGCCTGGAGGAGTCTGCGGGGCGCGAGTTACCAGACCCAGTACTTC. The full variable domain, with the rest looked up from reference TRBV30 and TRBJ2-5, is SQTIHQWPATLVQPVGSPLSLECTVEGTSNPNLYWYRQAAGRGLQLLFYSVGIGQISSEVPQNLSASRPQDRQFILSSKKLLLSDSGFYLCAWRSLRGASYQTQYFGPGTRLLVL.

V is TRBV29-1 and J is TRBJ2-2; 13 bases match TRBD2. The V gene end was trimmed by 4 bases and the J gene end by 7 bases; junction bases not matched to a gene: 6. CDR3 length: 15 residues. Germline CDR1 and CDR2: SQVTM and ANQGSEA. CDR3 amino acids: CSVGTSGSPNGELFF. The CDR3 DNA is TGCAGCGTTGGGACTAGCGGGAGCCCTAACGGGGAGCTGTTTTTT.

This clone appeared a few times. The chain uses TRBV2 and TRBJ1-1, with TRBD1 matching 10 bases. From germline, CDR1 is SNHLY and CDR2 FYNNEI. Trimming took 5 bases from V and 3 from J; bases not matched to a gene: 6. The CDR3 covers 15 residues. The CDR3 reads CASSWTGGGDTEAFF. For the CDR3, the DNA is TGTGCCAGCAGTTGGACAGGGGGAGGGGACACTGAAGCTTTCTTT.